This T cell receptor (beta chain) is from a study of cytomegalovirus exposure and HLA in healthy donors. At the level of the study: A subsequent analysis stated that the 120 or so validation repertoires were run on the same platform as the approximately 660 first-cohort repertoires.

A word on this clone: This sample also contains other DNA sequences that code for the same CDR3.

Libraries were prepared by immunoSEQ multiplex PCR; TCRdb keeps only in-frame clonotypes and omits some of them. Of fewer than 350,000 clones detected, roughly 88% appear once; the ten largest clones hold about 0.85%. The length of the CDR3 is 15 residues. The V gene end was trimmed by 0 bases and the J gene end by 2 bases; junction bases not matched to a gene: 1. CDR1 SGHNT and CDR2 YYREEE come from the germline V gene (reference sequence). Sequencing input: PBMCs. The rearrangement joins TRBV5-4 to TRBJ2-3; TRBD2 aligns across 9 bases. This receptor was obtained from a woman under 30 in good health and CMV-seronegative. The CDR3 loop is CASSLGLADTDTQYF. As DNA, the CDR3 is TGTGCCAGCAGCTTGGGACTAGCGGACACAGATACGCAGTATTTT.